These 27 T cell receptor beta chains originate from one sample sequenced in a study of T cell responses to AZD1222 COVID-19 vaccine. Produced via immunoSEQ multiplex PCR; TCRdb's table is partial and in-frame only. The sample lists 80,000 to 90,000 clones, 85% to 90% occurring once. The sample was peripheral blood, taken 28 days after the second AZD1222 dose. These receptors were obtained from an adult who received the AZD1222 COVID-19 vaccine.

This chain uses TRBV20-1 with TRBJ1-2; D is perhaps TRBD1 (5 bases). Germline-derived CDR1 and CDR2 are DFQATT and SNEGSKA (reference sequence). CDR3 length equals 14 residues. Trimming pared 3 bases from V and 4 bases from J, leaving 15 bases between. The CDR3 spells CSASGGRGGYGYTF. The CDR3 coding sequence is TGCAGTGCTAGTGGGGGTCGGGGGGGCTATGGCTACACCTTC.

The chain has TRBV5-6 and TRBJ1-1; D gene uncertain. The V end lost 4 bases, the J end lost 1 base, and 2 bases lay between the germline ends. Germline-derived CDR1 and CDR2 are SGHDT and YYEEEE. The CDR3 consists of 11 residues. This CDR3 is CASSRNTEAFF. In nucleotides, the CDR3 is TGTGCCAGCAGCCGGAACACTGAAGCTTTCTTT.

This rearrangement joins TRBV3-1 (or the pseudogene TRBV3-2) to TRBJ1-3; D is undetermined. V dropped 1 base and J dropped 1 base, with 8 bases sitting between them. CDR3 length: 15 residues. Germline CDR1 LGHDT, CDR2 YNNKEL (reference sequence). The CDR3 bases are TGTGCCAGCAGCCAAGCCTCGGCTTCTGGAAACACCATATATTTT. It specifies CASSQASASGNTIYF.

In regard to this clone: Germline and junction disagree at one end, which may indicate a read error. The CDR3 reads CASGDRGTDTQYF. For the CDR3, the DNA is TGTGCCAGCGGTGACAGGGGAACAGATACGCAGTATTTT. The rearrangement links TRBV6-1 to TRBJ2-3, with TRBD1 identical over 8 bases. This CDR3 has 13 residues. Germline V lookup: CDR1 MNHNS, CDR2 SASEGT.

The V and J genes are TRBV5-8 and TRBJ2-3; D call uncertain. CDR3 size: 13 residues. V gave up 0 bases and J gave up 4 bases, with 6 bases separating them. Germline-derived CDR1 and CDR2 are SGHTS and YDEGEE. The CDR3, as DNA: TGTGCCAGCAGCTTGGAGGCCGCAGATACGCAGTATTTT. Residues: CASSLEAADTQYF. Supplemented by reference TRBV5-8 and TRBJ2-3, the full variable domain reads EAGVTQSPTHLIKTRGQQATLRCSPISGHTSVYWYQQALGLGLQFLLWYDEGEERNRGNFPPRFSGRQFPNYSSELNVNALELEDSALYLCASSLEAADTQYFGPGTRLTVL.

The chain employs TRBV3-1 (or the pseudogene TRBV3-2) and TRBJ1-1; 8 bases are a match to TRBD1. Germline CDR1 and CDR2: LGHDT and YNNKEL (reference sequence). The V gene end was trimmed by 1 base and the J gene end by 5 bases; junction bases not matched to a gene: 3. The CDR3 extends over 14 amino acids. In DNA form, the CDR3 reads TGTGCCAGCAGCCAAGTGCAGGGGGCAACTGAAGCTTTCTTT. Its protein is CASSQVQGATEAFF.

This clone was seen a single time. CDR3: CASSWGTTEFQETQYF. CDR3 coding DNA: TGTGCCAGCAGCTGGGGGACTACAGAGTTCCAAGAGACCCAGTACTTC. This chain links TRBV5-4 with TRBJ2-5; 7 bases line up with TRBD2. Trimming at V came to 3 bases and at J to 1 base, leaving 9 bases not matched to a gene. CDR3 length: 16 amino acids. Germline assignment: CDR1 SGHNT and CDR2 YYREEE (reference sequence).

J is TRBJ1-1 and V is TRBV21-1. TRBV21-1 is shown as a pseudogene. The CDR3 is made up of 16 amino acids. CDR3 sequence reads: CASSKGGGLFNTEAFF. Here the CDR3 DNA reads TGTGCCAGCAGCAAAGGAGGGGGGCTCTTTAACACTGAAGCTTTCTTT.

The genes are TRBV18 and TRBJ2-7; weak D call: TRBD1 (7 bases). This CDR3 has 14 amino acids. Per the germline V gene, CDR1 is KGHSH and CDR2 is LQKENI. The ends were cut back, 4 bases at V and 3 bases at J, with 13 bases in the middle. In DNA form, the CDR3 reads TGTGCCAGCTCACGGACCAGGGGGGACTACGAGCAGTACTTC. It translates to CASSRTRGDYEQYF.

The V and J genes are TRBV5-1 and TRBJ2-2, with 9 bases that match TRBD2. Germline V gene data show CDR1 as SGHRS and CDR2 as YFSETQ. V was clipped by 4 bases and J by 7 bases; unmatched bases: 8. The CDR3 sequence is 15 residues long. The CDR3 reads CASSLGLAQGGELFF. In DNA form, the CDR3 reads TGCGCCAGCAGCCTGGGACTAGCCCAGGGCGGGGAGCTGTTTTTT.

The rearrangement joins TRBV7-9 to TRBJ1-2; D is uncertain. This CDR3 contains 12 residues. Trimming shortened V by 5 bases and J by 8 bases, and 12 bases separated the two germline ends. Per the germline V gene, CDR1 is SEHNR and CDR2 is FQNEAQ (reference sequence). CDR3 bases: TGTGCCAGCAGCCCAAGGGAGTGGGGCTACACCTTC. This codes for CASSPREWGYTF.

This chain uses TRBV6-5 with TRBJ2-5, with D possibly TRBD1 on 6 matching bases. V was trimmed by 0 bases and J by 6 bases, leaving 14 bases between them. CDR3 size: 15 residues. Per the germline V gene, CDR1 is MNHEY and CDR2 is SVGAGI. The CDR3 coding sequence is TGTGCCAGCAGTTACTCGTCAGGGGCGCGGAAGACCCAGTACTTC. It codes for CASSYSSGARKTQYF.

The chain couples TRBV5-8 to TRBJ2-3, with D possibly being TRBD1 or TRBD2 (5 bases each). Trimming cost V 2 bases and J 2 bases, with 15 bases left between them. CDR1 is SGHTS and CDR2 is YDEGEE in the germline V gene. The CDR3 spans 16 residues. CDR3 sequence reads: CASSLGRDGNTDTQYF. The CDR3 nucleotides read TGTGCCAGCAGCTTAGGCAGGGACGGAAACACAGATACGCAGTATTTT.

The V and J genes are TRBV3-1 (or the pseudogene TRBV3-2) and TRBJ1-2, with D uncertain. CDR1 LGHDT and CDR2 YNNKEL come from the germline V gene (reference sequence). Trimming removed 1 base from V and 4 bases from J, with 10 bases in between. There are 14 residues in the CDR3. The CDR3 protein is CASSQVNAGYGYTF. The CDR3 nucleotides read TGTGCCAGCAGCCAAGTTAACGCAGGCTATGGCTACACCTTC.

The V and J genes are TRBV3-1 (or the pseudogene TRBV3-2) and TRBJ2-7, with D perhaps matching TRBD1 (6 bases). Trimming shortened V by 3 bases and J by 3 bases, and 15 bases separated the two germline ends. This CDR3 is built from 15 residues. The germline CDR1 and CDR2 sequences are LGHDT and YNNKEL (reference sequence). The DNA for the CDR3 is TGTGCCAGCAGCCAGGGGAGAGGCAGGGGCTACGAGCAGTACTTC. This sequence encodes CASSQGRGRGYEQYF.

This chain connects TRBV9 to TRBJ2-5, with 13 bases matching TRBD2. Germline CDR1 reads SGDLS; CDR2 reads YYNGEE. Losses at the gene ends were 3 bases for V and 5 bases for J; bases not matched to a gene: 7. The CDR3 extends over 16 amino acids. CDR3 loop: CASSAGRLAGGETQYF. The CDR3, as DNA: TGTGCCAGCAGCGCAGGAAGACTAGCGGGGGGCGAGACCCAGTACTTC.

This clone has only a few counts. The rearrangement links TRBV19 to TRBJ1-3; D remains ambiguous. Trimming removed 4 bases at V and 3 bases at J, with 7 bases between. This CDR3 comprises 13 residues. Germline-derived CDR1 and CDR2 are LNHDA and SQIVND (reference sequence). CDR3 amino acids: CASSKSGGNTIYF. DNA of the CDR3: TGTGCCAGTAGTAAATCAGGTGGAAACACCATATATTTT.

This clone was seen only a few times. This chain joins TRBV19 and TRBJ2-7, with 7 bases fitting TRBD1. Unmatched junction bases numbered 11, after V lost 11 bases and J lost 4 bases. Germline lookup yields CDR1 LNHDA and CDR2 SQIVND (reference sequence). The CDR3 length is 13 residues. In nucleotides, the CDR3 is TGTGCCGCCTCCGGGACAGTGGGGTACGAGCAGTACTTC. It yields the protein CAASGTVGYEQYF.

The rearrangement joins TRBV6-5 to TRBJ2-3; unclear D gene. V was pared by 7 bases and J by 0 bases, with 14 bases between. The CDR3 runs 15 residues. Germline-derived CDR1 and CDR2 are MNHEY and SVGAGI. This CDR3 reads CASTGRMGSTDTQYF. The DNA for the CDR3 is TGTGCCAGCACCGGACGGATGGGTAGCACAGATACGCAGTATTTT.

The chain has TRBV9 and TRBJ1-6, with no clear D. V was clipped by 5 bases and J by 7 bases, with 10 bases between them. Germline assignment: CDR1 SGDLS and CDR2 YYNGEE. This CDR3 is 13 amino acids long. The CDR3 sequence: CASRFGENSPLHF. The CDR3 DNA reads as TGTGCCAGCAGATTTGGGGAGAATTCACCCCTCCACTTT.

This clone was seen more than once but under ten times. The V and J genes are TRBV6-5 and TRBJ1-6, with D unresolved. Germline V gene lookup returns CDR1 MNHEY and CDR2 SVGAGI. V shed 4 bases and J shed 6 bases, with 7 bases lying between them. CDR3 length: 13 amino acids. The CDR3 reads CASSSTLNSPLHF. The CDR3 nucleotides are TGTGCCAGCAGTTCGACACTTAATTCACCCCTCCACTTT.

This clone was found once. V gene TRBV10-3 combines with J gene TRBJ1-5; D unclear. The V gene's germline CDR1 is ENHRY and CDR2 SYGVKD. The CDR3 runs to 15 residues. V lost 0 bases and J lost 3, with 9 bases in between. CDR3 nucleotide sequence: TGTGCCATCAGTGAGTCCCTGGGATTCAATCAGCCCCAGCATTTT. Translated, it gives CAISESLGFNQPQHF.

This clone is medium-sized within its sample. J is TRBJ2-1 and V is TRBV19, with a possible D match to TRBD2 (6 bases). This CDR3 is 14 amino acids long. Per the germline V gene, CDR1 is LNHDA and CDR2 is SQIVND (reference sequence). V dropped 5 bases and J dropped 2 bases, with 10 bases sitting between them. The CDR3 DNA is TGTGCCAGTAGTCAGGCGGGGCCCTACAATGAGCAGTTCTTC. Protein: CASSQAGPYNEQFF.

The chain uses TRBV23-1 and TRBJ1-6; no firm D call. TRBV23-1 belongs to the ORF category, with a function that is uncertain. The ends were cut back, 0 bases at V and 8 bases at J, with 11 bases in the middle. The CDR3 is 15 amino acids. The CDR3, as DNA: TGCGCCAGCAGTCAATCGGTGGCGGAATATTCACCCCTCCACTTT. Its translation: CASSQSVAEYSPLHF.

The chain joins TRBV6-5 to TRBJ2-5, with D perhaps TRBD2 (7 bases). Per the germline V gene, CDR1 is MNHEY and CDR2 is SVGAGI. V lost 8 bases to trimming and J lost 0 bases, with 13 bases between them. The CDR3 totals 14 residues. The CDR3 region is CASRVRGHQETQYF. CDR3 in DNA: TGTGCCAGCCGGGTGCGGGGGCACCAAGAGACCCAGTACTTC.

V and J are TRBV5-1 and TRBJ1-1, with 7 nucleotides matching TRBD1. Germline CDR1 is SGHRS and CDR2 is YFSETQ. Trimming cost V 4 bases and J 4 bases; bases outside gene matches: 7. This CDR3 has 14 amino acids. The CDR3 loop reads CASSGGGRSTEAFF. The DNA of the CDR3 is TGCGCCAGCAGCGGAGGGGGCAGGAGCACTGAAGCTTTCTTT.

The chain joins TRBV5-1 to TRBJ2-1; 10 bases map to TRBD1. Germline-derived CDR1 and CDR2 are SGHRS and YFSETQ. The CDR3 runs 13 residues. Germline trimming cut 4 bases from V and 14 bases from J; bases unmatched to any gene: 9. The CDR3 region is CASSAPGQGIEFF. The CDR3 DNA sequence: TGCGCCAGCAGCGCACCGGGACAGGGGATCGAGTTCTTC.